Detailed here is one TCR beta chain. This clone was seen at least ten times. The antigen it binds to is not known. Qualities for individual bases were not recorded, and no much larger clone is one base off. From each donor, a single peripheral blood sample of about 100 mL on average was drawn into heparinised tubes. A BD FACSAria II and a panel including CD45RO, CCR7, CD25, CD127, CD95 and CD27 were used to sort naive, central memory, regulatory and stem cell-like memory CD4+ T cells. A purity above 95% was achieved for all sorted populations. PBMCs were isolated immediately by Lymphoprep density gradient centrifugation and stained directly without culture. So that batch effects would be minimized, each experiment stained and sorted samples in pairs, pairing one healthy donor with one patient. The entire amount of isolated RNA was reverse transcribed using the High Capacity cDNA Reverse Transcription Kit, so the sequenced TCRB transcripts were expressed ones. Naive, central memory and regulatory T cell samples underwent deep immunoSEQ sequencing, averaging approximately 3.3 million total reads per sample. After sorted cells were lysed in RLT buffer, RNA was extracted with DNase-treated RNeasy Micro or Mini kits, with the choice depending on cell number. To prevent cross-contamination, each cell subset was processed individually, whereas patient and healthy donor samples were processed jointly. Using the immunoSEQ multiplex PCR, TCRB sequences were amplified from cDNA into 87-bp fragments spanning the CDR3 region. Sequencing of the amplicons was done on the Illumina HiSeq platform. As for the authors' bioinformatics: PCR bias was corrected computationally using synthetic template baselines, and reads within Hamming distance 2 were collapsed, with unmergeable singletons discarded. Reads were aligned against IMGT to assign V, D and J genes, CDR3 length and insertions or deletions at six rearrangement sites. Clonotype counts were normalized to sorted cell number within each subset before computing true diversity and Gini coefficients with the tcR R package. The overlap coefficient, calculated on TCRB nucleotide sequences, was used to measure repertoire sharing. TCRdb stores this immuneACCESS table with in-frame sequences only. Part of the clones is absent; in the studies checked, under half of the shortfall reflects unresolved V genes, and no reason is known for the rest. V and J calls and clone size are given by that table; D and trimming were obtained from the DNA. The sample contains 310,000 or so clones, roughly 8% of them found a single time. Of the sample, more than 0.4% falls within the top ten clones.

The data originate from a study of beta chain features in type 1 diabetes (dated by TCRdb to the late 2010s). Turning to the overall study: Patients and healthy donors did not differ in mean age, gender distribution, total cell number or subset yield. In the study, TCRB repertoires of sorted circulating CD4+ T cell subsets from recently diagnosed type 1 diabetes patients were compared with those of matched healthy donors. A total of roughly 100 million sorted cells were examined across all samples, and the number of cells per subset was strongly correlated with RNA yield. Naive and central memory subsets were obtained from all 30 or so donors, but regulatory and stem cell-like memory subsets were isolated from only 8 patients and roughly eight healthy donors.

What the work shows at the level of the full study, not this receptor alone: Because the HLA sub-analyses included only small numbers of individuals, any influence of HLA type on TCRB rearrangement was left unresolved. Naive, central memory and regulatory TCRB repertoires appeared to be more similar among patients than among healthy donors. At VDJ recombination sites, patients with type 1 diabetes made fewer insertions and deleted more nucleotides, a pattern implying thymic rearrangement abnormalities. In all four CD4+ subsets, TCRB CDR3 length was moderately but significantly shorter in type 1 diabetes patients. Because cDNA was sequenced instead of genomic DNA, activated cells with high expression could be over-represented, although the groups did not differ in activation or CD3 levels. Shorter templates might have been favored by PCR, but patient and control samples were amplified and corrected together, so both groups would have been affected equally by any skew.

CDR1 and CDR2, looked up from the germline V gene, are LGHNA and YNFKEQ. The CDR3 runs 14 amino acids, cysteine and phenylalanine included. Of all the DNA, just the CDR3 is kept, 42 bases in frame from base 1. Between the V and J ends, shortened by 0 bases and 4 bases respectively, the junction contains 9 bases. This TCR was recovered from a woman aged 18-30 years in good health. Specimen: central memory CD4+ T cells from blood. Recombination connected TRBV4-2 to TRBJ1-2; no D gene is confidently identified. DNA sequence: TGTGCCAGCAGCCAAGACCACGTGGTCTATGGCTACACCTTC. This yields the protein CASSQDHVVYGYTF.